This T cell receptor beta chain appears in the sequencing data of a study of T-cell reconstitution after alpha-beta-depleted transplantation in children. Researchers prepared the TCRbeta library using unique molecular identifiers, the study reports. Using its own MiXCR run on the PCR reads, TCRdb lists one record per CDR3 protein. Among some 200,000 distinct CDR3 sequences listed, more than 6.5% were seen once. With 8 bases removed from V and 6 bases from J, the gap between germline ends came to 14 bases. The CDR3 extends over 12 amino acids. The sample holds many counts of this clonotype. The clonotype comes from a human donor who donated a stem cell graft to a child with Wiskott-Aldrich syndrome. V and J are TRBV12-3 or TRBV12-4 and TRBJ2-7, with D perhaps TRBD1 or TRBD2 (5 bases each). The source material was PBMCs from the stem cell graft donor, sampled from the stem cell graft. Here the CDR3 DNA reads TGTGCCAGCTCGGGACCTACCCTCGAGCAGTACTTC. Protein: CASSGPTLEQYF.